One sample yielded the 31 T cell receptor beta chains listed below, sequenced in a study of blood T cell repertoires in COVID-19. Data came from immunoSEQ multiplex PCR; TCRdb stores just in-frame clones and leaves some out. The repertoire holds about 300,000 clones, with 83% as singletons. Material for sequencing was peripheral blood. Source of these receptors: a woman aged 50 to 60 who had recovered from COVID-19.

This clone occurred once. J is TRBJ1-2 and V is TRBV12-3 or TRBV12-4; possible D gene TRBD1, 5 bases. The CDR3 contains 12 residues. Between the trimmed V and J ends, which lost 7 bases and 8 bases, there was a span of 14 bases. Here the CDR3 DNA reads TGTGCCAGCACTCCAGGGTTTTACGGCTACACCTTC. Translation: CASTPGFYGYTF.

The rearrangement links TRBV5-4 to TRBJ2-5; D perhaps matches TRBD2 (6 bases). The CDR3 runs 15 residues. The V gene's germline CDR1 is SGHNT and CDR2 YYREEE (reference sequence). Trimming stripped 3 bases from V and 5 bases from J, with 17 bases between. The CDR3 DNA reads TGTGCCAGCAGCTCAACGCCGACTAGAGGGGAGACCCAGTACTTC. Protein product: CASSSTPTRGETQYF.

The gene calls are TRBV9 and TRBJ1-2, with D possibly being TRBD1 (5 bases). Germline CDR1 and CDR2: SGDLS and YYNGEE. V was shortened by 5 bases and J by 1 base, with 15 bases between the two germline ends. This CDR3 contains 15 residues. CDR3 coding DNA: TGTGCCAGCAGTTTCATTACGGACAATAACTATGGCTACACCTTC. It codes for CASSFITDNNYGYTF.

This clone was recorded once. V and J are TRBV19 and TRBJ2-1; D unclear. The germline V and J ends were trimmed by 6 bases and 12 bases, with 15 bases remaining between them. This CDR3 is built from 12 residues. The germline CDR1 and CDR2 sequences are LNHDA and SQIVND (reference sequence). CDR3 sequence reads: CASSPPRHGQFF. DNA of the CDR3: TGTGCCAGTAGCCCCCCGAGGCATGGGCAGTTCTTC.

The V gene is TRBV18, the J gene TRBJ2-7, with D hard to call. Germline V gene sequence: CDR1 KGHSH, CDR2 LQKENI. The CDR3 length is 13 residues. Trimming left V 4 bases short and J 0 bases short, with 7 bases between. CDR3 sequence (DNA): TGTGCCAGCTCACTAGAGTTCTCCTACGAGCAGTACTTC. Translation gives CASSLEFSYEQYF. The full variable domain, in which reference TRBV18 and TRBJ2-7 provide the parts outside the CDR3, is NAGVMQNPRHLVRRRGQEARLRCSPMKGHSHVYWYRQLPEEGLKFMVYLQKENIIDESGMPKERFSAEFPKEGPSILRIQQVVRGDSAAYFCASSLEFSYEQYFGPGTRLTVT.

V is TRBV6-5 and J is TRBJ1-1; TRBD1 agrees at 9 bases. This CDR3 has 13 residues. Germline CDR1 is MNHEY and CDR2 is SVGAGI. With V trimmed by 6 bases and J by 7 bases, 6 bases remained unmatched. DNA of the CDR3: TGTGCCAGCAGGGGACAGGGCTTGGGTGAAGCTTTCTTT. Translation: CASRGQGLGEAFF.

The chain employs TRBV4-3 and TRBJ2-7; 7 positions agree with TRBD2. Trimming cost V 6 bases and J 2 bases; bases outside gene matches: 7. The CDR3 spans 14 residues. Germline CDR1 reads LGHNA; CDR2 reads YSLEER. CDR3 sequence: CASRARLAAYEQYF. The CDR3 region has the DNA TGCGCCAGCAGGGCACGACTAGCCGCCTACGAGCAGTACTTC.

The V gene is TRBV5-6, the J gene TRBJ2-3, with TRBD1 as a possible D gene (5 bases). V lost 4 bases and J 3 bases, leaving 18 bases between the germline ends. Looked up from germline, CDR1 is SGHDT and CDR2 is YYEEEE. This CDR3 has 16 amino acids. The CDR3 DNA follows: TGTGCCAGCAGCCCTTTAGGCCAGGGCCTTACAGATACGCAGTATTTT. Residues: CASSPLGQGLTDTQYF.

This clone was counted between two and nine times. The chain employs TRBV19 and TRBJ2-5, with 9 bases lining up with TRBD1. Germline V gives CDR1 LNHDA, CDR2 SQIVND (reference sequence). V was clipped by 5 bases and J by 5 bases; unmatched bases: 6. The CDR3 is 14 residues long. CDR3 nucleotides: TGTGCCAGTAGTTTTGGACAGGGGAGTGAGACCCAGTACTTC. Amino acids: CASSFGQGSETQYF.

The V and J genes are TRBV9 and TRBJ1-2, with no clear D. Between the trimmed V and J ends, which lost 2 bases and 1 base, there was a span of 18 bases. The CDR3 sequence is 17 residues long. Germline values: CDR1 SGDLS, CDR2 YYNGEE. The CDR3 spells CASSVSSGNTGNYGYTF. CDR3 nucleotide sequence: TGTGCCAGCAGCGTCAGCTCCGGGAACACGGGTAACTATGGCTACACCTTC.

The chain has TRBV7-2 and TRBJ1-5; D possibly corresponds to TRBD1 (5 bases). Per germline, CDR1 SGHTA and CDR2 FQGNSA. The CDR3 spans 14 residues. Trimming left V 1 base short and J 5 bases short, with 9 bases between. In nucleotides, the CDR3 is TGTGCCAGCAGCTTAGGGGGGGGTGATCAGCCCCAGCATTTT. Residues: CASSLGGGDQPQHF.

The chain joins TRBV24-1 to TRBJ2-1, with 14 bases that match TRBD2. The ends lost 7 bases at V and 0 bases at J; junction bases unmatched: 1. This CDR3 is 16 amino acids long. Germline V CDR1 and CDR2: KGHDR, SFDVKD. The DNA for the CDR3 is TGTGCCACCAGCGGGACTAGCGGGAGCTCCTACAATGAGCAGTTCTTC. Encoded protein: CATSGTSGSSYNEQFF.

CDR3: CASSLAGDGNTIYF. CDR3 coding DNA: TGCGCCAGCAGCTTGGCCGGGGATGGAAACACCATATATTTT. The chain joins TRBV5-1 to TRBJ1-3; D ambiguous. This CDR3 region has 14 residues. V lost 0 bases to trimming and J lost 3 bases, with 7 bases between them. Germline values: CDR1 SGHRS, CDR2 YFSETQ.

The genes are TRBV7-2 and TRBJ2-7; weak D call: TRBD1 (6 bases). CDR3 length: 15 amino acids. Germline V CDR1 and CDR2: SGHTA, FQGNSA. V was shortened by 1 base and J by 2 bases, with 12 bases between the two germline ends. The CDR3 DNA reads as TGTGCCAGCAGCTTAGGGGCAGGGGAACCCTACGAGCAGTACTTC. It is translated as CASSLGAGEPYEQYF.

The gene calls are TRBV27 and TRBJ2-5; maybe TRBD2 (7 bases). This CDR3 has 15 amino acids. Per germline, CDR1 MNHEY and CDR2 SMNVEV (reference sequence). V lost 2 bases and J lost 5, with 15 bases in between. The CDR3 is CASSLLGGGGETQYF. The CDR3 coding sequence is TGTGCCAGCAGTTTACTAGGGGGGGGCGGGGAGACCCAGTACTTC.

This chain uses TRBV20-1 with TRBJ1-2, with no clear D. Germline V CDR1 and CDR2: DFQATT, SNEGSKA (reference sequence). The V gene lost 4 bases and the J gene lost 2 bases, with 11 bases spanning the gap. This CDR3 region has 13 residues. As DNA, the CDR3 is TGCAGTGCTACTGAGCGGGTAAACTATGGCTACACCTTC. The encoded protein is CSATERVNYGYTF.

The DNA for the CDR3 is TGCGCCAGCAGCACAGGGATCTCTGGAAACACCATATATTTT. As protein: CASSTGISGNTIYF. The chain carries TRBV5-1 and TRBJ1-3; D possibly corresponds to TRBD1 (6 bases). Germline assignment: CDR1 SGHRS and CDR2 YFSETQ. The CDR3 spans 14 residues. Deletions cut 4 bases from V and 0 bases from J, with 8 bases between.

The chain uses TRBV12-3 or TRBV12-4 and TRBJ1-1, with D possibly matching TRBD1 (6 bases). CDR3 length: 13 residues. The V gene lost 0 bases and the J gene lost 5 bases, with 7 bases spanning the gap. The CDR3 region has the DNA TGTGCCAGCAGTTTAGCGCAGGGGACTGAAGCTTTCTTT. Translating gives CASSLAQGTEAFF.

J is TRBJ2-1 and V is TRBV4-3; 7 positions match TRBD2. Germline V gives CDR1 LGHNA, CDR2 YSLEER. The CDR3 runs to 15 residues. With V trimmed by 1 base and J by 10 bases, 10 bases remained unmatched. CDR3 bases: TGCGCCAGCAGCCAAGGCGGTGGACTAGAGTGGGAGCAGTTCTTC. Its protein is CASSQGGGLEWEQFF.

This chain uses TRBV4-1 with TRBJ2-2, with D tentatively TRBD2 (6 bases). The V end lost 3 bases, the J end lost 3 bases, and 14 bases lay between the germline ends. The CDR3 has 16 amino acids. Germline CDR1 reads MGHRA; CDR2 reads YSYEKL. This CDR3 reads CASSQRDSSYTGELFF. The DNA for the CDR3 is TGCGCCAGCAGCCAGCGGGACTCCTCGTACACCGGGGAGCTGTTTTTT.

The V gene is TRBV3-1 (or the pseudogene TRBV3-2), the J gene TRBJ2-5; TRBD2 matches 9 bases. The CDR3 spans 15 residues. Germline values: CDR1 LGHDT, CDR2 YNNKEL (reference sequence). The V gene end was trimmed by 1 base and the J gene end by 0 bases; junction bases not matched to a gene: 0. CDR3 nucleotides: TGTGCCAGCAGCCAAGCTAGCGGGGACCAAGAGACCCAGTACTTC. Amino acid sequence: CASSQASGDQETQYF.

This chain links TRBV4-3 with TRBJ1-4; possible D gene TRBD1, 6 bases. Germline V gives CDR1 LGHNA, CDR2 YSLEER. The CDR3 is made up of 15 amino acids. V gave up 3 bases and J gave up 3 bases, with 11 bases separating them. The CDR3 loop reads CASSQQGFSNEKLFF. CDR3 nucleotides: TGCGCCAGCAGCCAGCAGGGGTTTTCTAATGAAAAACTGTTTTTT.

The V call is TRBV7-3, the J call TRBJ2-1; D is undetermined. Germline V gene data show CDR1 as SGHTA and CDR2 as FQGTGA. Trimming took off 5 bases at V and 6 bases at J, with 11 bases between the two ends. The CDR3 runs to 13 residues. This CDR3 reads CASSPLGFNEQFF. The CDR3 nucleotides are TGTGCCAGCAGCCCCCTCGGGTTCAATGAGCAGTTCTTC. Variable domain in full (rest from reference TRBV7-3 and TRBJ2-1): GAGVSQTPSNKVTEKGKYVELRCDPISGHTALYWYRQSLGQGPEFLIYFQGTGAADDSGLPNDRFFAVRPEGSVSTLKIQRTERGDSAVYLCASSPLGFNEQFFGPGTRLTVL.

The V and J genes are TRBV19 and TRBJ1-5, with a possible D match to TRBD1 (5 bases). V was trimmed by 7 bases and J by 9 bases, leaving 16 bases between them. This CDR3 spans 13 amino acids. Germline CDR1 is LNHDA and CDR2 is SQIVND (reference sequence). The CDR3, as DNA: TGTGCCAGTATCTCGGGACGGGAGGGGCCCCAGCATTTT. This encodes CASISGREGPQHF.

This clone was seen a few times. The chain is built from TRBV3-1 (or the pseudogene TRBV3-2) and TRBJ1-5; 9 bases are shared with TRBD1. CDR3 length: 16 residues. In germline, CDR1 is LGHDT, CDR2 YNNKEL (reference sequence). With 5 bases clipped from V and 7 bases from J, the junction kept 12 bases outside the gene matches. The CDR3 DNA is TGTGCCAGCAGCTCATCGGGACAGGGTGAGGGACAGCCCCAGCATTTT. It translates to CASSSSGQGEGQPQHF.

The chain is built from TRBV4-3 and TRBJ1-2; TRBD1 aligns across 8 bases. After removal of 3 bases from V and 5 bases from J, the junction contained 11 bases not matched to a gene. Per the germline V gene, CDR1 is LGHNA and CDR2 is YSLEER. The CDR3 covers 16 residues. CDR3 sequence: CASSQITGGTLYGYTF. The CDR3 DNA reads TGCGCCAGCAGCCAGATTACAGGGGGTACGCTTTATGGCTACACCTTC.

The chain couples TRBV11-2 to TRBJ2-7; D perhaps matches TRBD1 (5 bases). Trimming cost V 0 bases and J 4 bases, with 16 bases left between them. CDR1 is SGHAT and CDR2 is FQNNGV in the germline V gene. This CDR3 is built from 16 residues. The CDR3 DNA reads TGTGCCAGCAGCTTAGAATCCCCAGGGCATATGTACGAGCAGTACTTC. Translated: CASSLESPGHMYEQYF.

Here the CDR3 reads CASSSPRLAATDTQYF. The CDR3 coding sequence is TGTGCCAGCAGTTCCCCAAGACTAGCGGCTACAGATACGCAGTATTTT. The genes are TRBV28 and TRBJ2-3; TRBD2 matches 9 bases. The CDR3 is made up of 16 amino acids. Germline assignment: CDR1 MDHEN and CDR2 SYDVKM. With V trimmed by 4 bases and J by 3 bases, 8 bases remained unmatched.

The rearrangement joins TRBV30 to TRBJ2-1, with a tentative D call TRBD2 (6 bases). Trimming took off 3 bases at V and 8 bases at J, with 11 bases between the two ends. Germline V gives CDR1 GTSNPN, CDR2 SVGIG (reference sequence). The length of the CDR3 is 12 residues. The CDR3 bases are TGTGCCTGGAGCCGCGGGGTTCATGAGCAGTTCTTC. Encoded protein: CAWSRGVHEQFF.

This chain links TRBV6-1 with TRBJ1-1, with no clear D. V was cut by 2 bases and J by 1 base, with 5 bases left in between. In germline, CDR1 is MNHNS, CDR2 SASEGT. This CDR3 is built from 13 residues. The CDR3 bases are TGTGCCAGCAGTGAACTCCCGAACACTGAAGCTTTCTTT. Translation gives CASSELPNTEAFF.

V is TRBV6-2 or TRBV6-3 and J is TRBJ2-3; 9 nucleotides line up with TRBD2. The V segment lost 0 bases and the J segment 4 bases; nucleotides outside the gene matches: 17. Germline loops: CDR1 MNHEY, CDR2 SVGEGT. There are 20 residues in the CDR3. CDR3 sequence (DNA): TGTGCCAGCAGTTACTCCAATTCCCCGACTAGCGGAGCCACAGCAGATACGCAGTATTTT. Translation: CASSYSNSPTSGATADTQYF.